The 14 T cell receptor beta chains below come from one sample, sequenced in a study of CD8 T cells in Susac syndrome. Random hexamers served to reverse transcribe about 0.45 to 1 ug RNA. MiXCR, applied by TCRdb to the immunoSEQ multiplex PCR reads, yields one record per CDR3 protein. Of about 180,000 distinct CDR3 sequences detected, approximately 95% appear once; the ten largest clones hold about 0.093%. The specimen was CD4+ T cells from PBMCs. The receptors derive from a human donor with multiple sclerosis.

CDR3 DNA sequence: TGCAGTGCTAGAGGTCCGGGTCGGGACTATGGCTACACCTTC. It specifies CSARGPGRDYGYTF. The V call is TRBV20-1, the J call TRBJ1-2; D ambiguous. V gave up 1 base and J gave up 3 bases, with 12 bases separating them. The CDR3 loop spans 14 amino acids. CDR1 and CDR2 from the germline V gene are DFQATT and SNEGSKA (reference sequence).

This chain connects TRBV4-3 to TRBJ2-7, with 9 bases matching TRBD1. V lost 0 bases, J lost 6 bases, and 18 bases stayed unmatched. The CDR3 is made up of 19 amino acids. Looked up from germline, CDR1 is LGHNA and CDR2 is YSLEER. The CDR3 sequence is CASSQDHPDLGQGIGEQYF. The CDR3 DNA follows: TGCGCCAGCAGCCAAGATCACCCGGACCTTGGACAGGGGATCGGCGAGCAGTACTTC.

The CDR3 protein is CSARPRPLKETQYF. Here the CDR3 DNA reads TGCAGTGCTAGGCCTAGACCATTAAAAGAGACCCAGTACTTC. This chain joins TRBV20-1 and TRBJ2-5, with no clear D. CDR1 DFQATT and CDR2 SNEGSKA come from the germline V gene (reference sequence). The CDR3 runs to 14 residues. The V end was cut by 3 bases, the J end by 3 bases, with 14 bases between.

The chain uses TRBV30 and TRBJ1-1; the match to TRBD1 covers 7 bases. The germline V gene has CDR1 GTSNPN and CDR2 SVGIG (reference sequence). V lost 2 bases to trimming and J lost 3 bases; unmatched junction nucleotides: 9. The CDR3 spans 15 residues. CDR3 sequence reads: CAWSHLDRDDTEAFF. CDR3 DNA sequence: TGTGCCTGGAGTCATCTAGACAGGGACGACACTGAAGCTTTCTTT.

This sequence joins TRBV30 and TRBJ1-1; D uncertain. This CDR3 spans 14 amino acids. Germline V CDR1 and CDR2: GTSNPN, SVGIG (reference sequence). Trimming stripped 0 bases from V and 4 bases from J, with 12 bases between. As DNA, the CDR3 is TGTGCCTGGAGTGTACTTCACCGTCCCACTGAAGCTTTCTTT. Encoded protein: CAWSVLHRPTEAFF.

V is TRBV4-1 and J is TRBJ1-2; no definite D call. The germline gives CDR1 MGHRA, CDR2 YSYEKL. The CDR3 is 12 residues long. V was trimmed by 10 bases and J by 8 bases, leaving 17 bases between them. The CDR3, as DNA: TGCGCCACAGCTTATGGAATCGACGGCTACACCTTC. Protein: CATAYGIDGYTF.

The CDR3 loop is CASSLRAYTDTQYF. CDR3 coding DNA: TGTGCCAGCAGTTTAAGGGCCTACACAGATACGCAGTATTTT. This chain links TRBV27 with TRBJ2-3, with unresolved D. V was shortened by 2 bases and J by 2 bases, with 8 bases between the two germline ends. Germline V CDR1 and CDR2: MNHEY, SMNVEV (reference sequence). The CDR3 covers 14 residues.

The genes are TRBV29-1 and TRBJ1-2, with a tentative D call TRBD1 (5 bases). The V gene's germline CDR1 is SQVTM and CDR2 ANQGSEA. This CDR3 comprises 14 residues. V was cut by 0 bases and J by 6 bases, with 14 bases left in between. CDR3 residues: CSVEDPSRGDGYTF. The CDR3 coding sequence is TGCAGCGTTGAAGATCCTAGTAGGGGAGATGGCTACACCTTC. Supplemented by reference TRBV29-1 and TRBJ1-2, the full variable domain reads SAVISQKPSRDICQRGTSLTIQCQVDSQVTMMFWYRQQPGQSLTLIATANQGSEATYESGFVIDKFPISRPNLTFSTLTVSNMSPEDSSIYLCSVEDPSRGDGYTFGSGTRLTVV.

The chain links TRBV20-1 to TRBJ1-6; 9 bases fit TRBD1. The germline CDR1 and CDR2 sequences are DFQATT and SNEGSKA (reference sequence). The ends lost 5 bases at V and 9 bases at J; junction bases unmatched: 5. The CDR3 extends over 13 amino acids. The CDR3 loop is CSAGGQGGSPLHF. The CDR3 bases are TGCAGTGCTGGGGGACAGGGTGGTTCACCCCTCCACTTT.

The chain carries TRBV29-1 and TRBJ1-1; 7 nucleotides align to TRBD1. The CDR3 is made up of 13 amino acids. V lost 1 base, J lost 6 bases, and 5 bases stayed unmatched. Germline values: CDR1 SQVTM, CDR2 ANQGSEA. The CDR3 is CSVEGQGVSEAFF. For the CDR3, the DNA is TGCAGCGTTGAAGGACAGGGAGTCTCTGAAGCTTTCTTT.

The chain is built from TRBV7-2 and TRBJ2-3; TRBD2 matches 10 bases. Trimming at V came to 5 bases and at J to 4 bases, leaving 9 bases not matched to a gene. The CDR3 runs 16 residues. Germline CDR1 reads SGHTA; CDR2 reads FQGNSA. This chain's CDR3 is CASSLLAGASADTQYF. CDR3 bases: TGTGCCAGCAGCCTTCTAGCGGGGGCCAGCGCAGATACGCAGTATTTT. The whole variable domain, filled in from reference TRBV7-2 and TRBJ2-3, reads GAGVSQSPSNKVTEKGKDVELRCDPISGHTALYWYRQSLGQGLEFLIYFQGNSAPDKSGLPSDRFSAERTGGSVSTLTIQRTQQEDSAVYLCASSLLAGASADTQYFGPGTRLTVL.

The chain links TRBV12-3 or TRBV12-4 to TRBJ2-7; no clear D gene. V dropped 7 bases and J dropped 0 bases, with 7 bases sitting between them. This CDR3 comprises 12 residues. CDR3 protein: CASTLSSYEQYF. CDR3 coding DNA: TGTGCCAGCACCCTGTCCTCCTACGAGCAGTACTTC.

CDR3 region: CASSPQAGADTQYF. CDR3 sequence (DNA): TGTGCCAGCAGTCCTCAAGCGGGGGCAGATACGCAGTATTTT. The chain joins TRBV28 to TRBJ2-3, with 8 positions matching TRBD2. The germline gives CDR1 MDHEN, CDR2 SYDVKM. This CDR3 is built from 14 residues. The V gene end was trimmed by 5 bases and the J gene end by 4 bases; junction bases not matched to a gene: 5.

The V call is TRBV29-1, the J call TRBJ1-4; no firm D call. Trimming removed 0 bases from V and 13 bases from J, with 15 bases in between. The CDR3 consists of 13 residues. The germline V gene encodes CDR1 SQVTM and CDR2 ANQGSEA. As DNA, the CDR3 is TGCAGCGTTGAAGACAGGTGGGGTGAAGGACTGTTTTTT. Translated, it gives CSVEDRWGEGLFF.